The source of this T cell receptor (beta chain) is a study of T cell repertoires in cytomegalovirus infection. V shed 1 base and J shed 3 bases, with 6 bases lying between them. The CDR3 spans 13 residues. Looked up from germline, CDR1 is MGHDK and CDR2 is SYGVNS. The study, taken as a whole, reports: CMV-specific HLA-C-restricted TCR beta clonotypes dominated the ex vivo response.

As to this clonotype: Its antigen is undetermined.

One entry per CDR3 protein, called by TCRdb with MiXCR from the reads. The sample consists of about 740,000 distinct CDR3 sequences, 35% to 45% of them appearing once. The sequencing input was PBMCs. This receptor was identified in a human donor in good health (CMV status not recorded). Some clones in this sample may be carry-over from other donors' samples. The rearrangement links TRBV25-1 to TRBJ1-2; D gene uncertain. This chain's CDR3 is CASSESGYYGYTF. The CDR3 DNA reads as TGTGCCAGCAGTGAATCGGGGTACTATGGCTACACCTTC.